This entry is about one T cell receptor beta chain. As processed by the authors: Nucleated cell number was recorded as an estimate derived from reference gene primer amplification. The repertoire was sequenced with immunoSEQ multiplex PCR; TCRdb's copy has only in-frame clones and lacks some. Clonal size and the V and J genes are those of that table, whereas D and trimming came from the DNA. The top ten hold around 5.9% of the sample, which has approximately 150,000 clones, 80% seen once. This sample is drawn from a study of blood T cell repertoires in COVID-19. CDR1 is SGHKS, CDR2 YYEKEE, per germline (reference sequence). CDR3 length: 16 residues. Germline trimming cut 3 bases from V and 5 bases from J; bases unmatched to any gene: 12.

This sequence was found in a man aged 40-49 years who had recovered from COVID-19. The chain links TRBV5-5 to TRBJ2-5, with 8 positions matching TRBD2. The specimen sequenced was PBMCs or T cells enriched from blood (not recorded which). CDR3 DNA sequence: TGTGCCAGCAGCTATGCGATCGGGGGGGGCCCCGAGACCCAGTACTTC. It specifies CASSYAIGGGPETQYF.